Each of the 27 T cell receptor beta chains below was sequenced from the same sample in a study of T cells after yellow fever vaccination. Each CDR3 protein is one row after TCRdb ran MiXCR on the 5' RACE reads. Seen here are around 340,000 distinct CDR3 sequences, under 15% observed once, and the top ten hold 3.2%. This material consisted of CD4+ T cells sorted from PBMCs, taken 15 days after the yellow fever booster vaccination. The receptors here all came from a man younger than 30 who received the YFV17D yellow fever vaccine.

This clonotype was detected many times. The chain joins TRBV2 to TRBJ2-7; D gene uncertain. V lost 7 bases and J 6 bases, leaving 16 bases between the germline ends. The CDR3 spans 13 residues. Germline CDR1 is SNHLY and CDR2 is FYNNEI. CDR3 bases: TGTGCCAGCACCTTAAGAGCCCTAAGCGAGCAGTACTTC. The encoded protein is CASTLRALSEQYF.

The J gene is TRBJ1-3, the V gene TRBV5-4, with D possibly being TRBD1 (5 bases). Germline V gene lookup returns CDR1 SGHNT and CDR2 YYREEE (reference sequence). V lost 0 bases and J lost 7, with 11 bases in between. This CDR3 spans 14 amino acids. The CDR3 loop reads CASSLVAGSNTIYF. CDR3 nucleotides: TGTGCCAGCAGCTTGGTGGCAGGGTCGAACACCATATATTTT.

This chain connects TRBV5-1 to TRBJ2-7; D may be TRBD1 (6 bases). Deletions cut 4 bases from V and 3 bases from J, with 17 bases between. Germline CDR1 is SGHRS and CDR2 is YFSETQ. The length of the CDR3 is 15 residues. CDR3 amino acids: CASSPGHGPNYEQYV. For the CDR3, the DNA is TGCGCCAGCAGCCCGGGACATGGGCCCAACTACGAGCAGTACGTC.

The chain carries TRBV3-1 and TRBJ1-5, with unresolved D. Germline V CDR1 and CDR2: LGHDT, YNNKEL (reference sequence). This CDR3 has 13 amino acids. V lost 4 bases, J lost 4 bases, and 8 bases lay in between. The CDR3 region has the DNA TGTGCCAGCAGCCCCATGAAGAATCAGCCCCAGCATTTT. Translated, it gives CASSPMKNQPQHF.

This clonotype was recorded a few times. The chain employs TRBV12-3 or TRBV12-4 and TRBJ2-7; no clear D gene. Trimming left V 6 bases short and J 5 bases short, with 17 bases between. The CDR3 totals 14 residues. CDR3 amino acids: CASSKDTALNEQYF. The CDR3 DNA follows: TGTGCCAGCAGCAAAGACACGGCGCTCAACGAGCAGTACTTC.

This clonotype came up a few times. This chain joins TRBV30 and TRBJ2-7; D is undetermined. Deletions cut 3 bases from V and 5 bases from J, with 8 bases between. The CDR3 runs to 11 residues. Germline assignment: CDR1 GTSNPN and CDR2 SVGIG (reference sequence). The CDR3 bases are TGTGCCTGGAGGAAGTCCCACGAGCAGTACTTC. It encodes CAWRKSHEQYF.

This chain joins TRBV3-1 and TRBJ1-6; D uncertain. Trimming removed 0 bases at V and 0 bases at J, with 9 bases between. The V gene's germline CDR1 is LGHDT and CDR2 YNNKEL (reference sequence). The CDR3 sequence is 17 residues long. DNA of the CDR3: TGTGCCAGCAGCCAAGATAGACGGAGCTCCTATAATTCACCCCTCCACTTT. Translated: CASSQDRRSSYNSPLHF.

This clonotype was seen repeatedly, ten times or more. CDR3 nucleotide sequence: TGCGCCAGCAGCCAAGACGTGGGTTCGGGGCAGCCCCAGCATTTT. Translated, it gives CASSQDVGSGQPQHF. This chain uses TRBV4-3 with TRBJ1-5; no clear D gene. V gave up 0 bases and J gave up 7 bases, with 13 bases separating them. The CDR3 has 15 residues. CDR1 and CDR2 (germline): LGHNA, YSLEER.

This chain joins TRBV6-6 and TRBJ1-2; D not certain. V was trimmed by 6 bases and J by 4 bases, leaving 21 bases between them. In germline, CDR1 is MNHNY, CDR2 SVGAGI (reference sequence). This CDR3 is 16 amino acids long. As DNA, the CDR3 is TGTGCCAGCAGCCGGGTCCTTCAAGGGAACTTCTATGGCTACACCTTC. This translates into CASSRVLQGNFYGYTF.

The sample holds a few counts of this clonotype. This sequence joins TRBV7-6 and TRBJ2-1, with a weak D call TRBD1 (6 bases). Trimming took off 2 bases at V and 8 bases at J, with 19 bases between the two ends. Germline V CDR1 and CDR2: SGHVS, FNYEAQ. The CDR3 is 16 residues long. CDR3 sequence (DNA): TGTGCCAGCAGCTTAAGGGGGAAGACAGGTTATGATGAGCAGTTCTTC. Amino acids: CASSLRGKTGYDEQFF.

This clonotype has more than one count but fewer than ten. The chain couples TRBV28 to TRBJ1-6, with 7 positions matching TRBD1. Per germline, CDR1 MDHEN and CDR2 SYDVKM. V lost 4 bases and J lost 5; bases outside the gene matches: 5. This CDR3 has 15 residues. The CDR3 region has the DNA TGTGCCAGCAGTTCACTCGACAGGGATAATTCACCCCTCCACTTT. Its translation is CASSSLDRDNSPLHF.

This clonotype has a count of ten or more. The V gene is TRBV5-1, the J gene TRBJ2-7; D gene ambiguous. The germline CDR1 and CDR2 sequences are SGHRS and YFSETQ. V was trimmed by 4 bases and J by 3 bases, leaving 8 bases between them. This CDR3 has 12 amino acids. The CDR3 protein is CASSRVFYEQYV. As DNA, the CDR3 is TGCGCCAGCAGCCGGGTTTTCTACGAGCAGTACGTC.

This clonotype was seen a few times. V gene TRBV18 combines with J gene TRBJ1-3; TRBD1 is a possible D gene (5 bases). Germline CDR1 reads KGHSH; CDR2 reads LQKENI. This CDR3 region has 15 residues. With 4 bases removed from V and 1 base from J, the gap between germline ends came to 11 bases. The CDR3 DNA is TGTGCCAGCTCACAACAGGACGGATCTGGAAACACCATATATTTT. Protein product: CASSQQDGSGNTIYF.

The V gene is TRBV5-4, the J gene TRBJ1-1, with 7 positions matching TRBD1. CDR1 is SGHNT, CDR2 YYREEE, per germline (reference sequence). Trimming removed 6 bases from V and 8 bases from J; junction bases left unmatched: 7. The CDR3 sequence is 12 residues long. CDR3 nucleotide sequence: TGTGCCAGCAACTTACAGGGGAGAGAAGCTTTCTTT. As protein: CASNLQGREAFF.

The chain couples TRBV9 to TRBJ2-5; 8 bases agree with TRBD2. The CDR3 covers 16 residues. The germline gives CDR1 SGDLS, CDR2 YYNGEE. With V trimmed by 0 bases and J by 2 bases, 6 bases remained unmatched. DNA of the CDR3: TGTGCCAGCAGCGTAGGGATTAGCGGGGTTCAAGAGACCCAGTACTTC. It translates to CASSVGISGVQETQYF. Supplemented by reference TRBV9 and TRBJ2-5, the full variable domain reads DSGVTQTPKHLITATGQRVTLRCSPRSGDLSVYWYQQSLDQGLQFLIQYYNGEERAKGNILERFSAQQFPDLHSELNLSSLELGDSALYFCASSVGISGVQETQYFGPGTRLLVL.

This clonotype turned up a few times. The chain has TRBV18 and TRBJ2-1; 8 bases map to TRBD1. With V trimmed by 3 bases and J by 5 bases, 6 bases remained unmatched. CDR3 length equals 15 residues. Germline CDR1 and CDR2: KGHSH and LQKENI. In nucleotides, the CDR3 is TGTGCCAGCTCACCGAGACAGGGGTTGAACAATGAGCAGTTCTTC. Its translation: CASSPRQGLNNEQFF.

This clonotype was counted ten times or more. The genes are TRBV7-2 and TRBJ2-7; D possibly corresponds to TRBD1 (6 bases). V shed 4 bases and J shed 10 bases, with 14 bases lying between them. This CDR3 is 12 amino acids long. Germline CDR1 reads SGHTA; CDR2 reads FQGNSA. CDR3 sequence reads: CASSSDRRGQYF. The CDR3, as DNA: TGTGCCAGCAGCTCGGACAGACGAGGACAGTACTTC.

This clonotype was counted a few times. The rearrangement joins TRBV12-3 or TRBV12-4 to TRBJ1-1; 8 bases fit TRBD1. There are 13 residues in the CDR3. The J segment lost 4 bases and the V segment lost 5 bases, leaving 3 bases of the junction unmatched. The CDR3 region is CASSGTGLTEAFF. The CDR3 nucleotides read TGTGCCAGCAGTGGGACAGGTCTCACTGAAGCTTTCTTT.

The genes are TRBV6-1 and TRBJ2-7, with D hard to call. The CDR3 consists of 13 residues. V lost 2 bases and J lost 2, with 7 bases in between. The germline V gene has CDR1 MNHNS and CDR2 SASEGT. Here the CDR3 DNA reads TGTGCCAGCAGTGAATACTTGGCCTACGAGCAGTACGTC. Amino acid sequence: CASSEYLAYEQYV.

CDR3 DNA sequence: TGTGCCAGCAGCTTTTTCGGGGATTCACCCCTCCACTTT. This sequence encodes CASSFFGDSPLHF. The chain is built from TRBV7-2 and TRBJ1-6, with D uncertain. Trimming pared 3 bases from V and 8 bases from J, leaving 8 bases between. This CDR3 spans 13 amino acids. Germline V CDR1 and CDR2: SGHTA, FQGNSA.

This clonotype was picked up a small number of times. The rearrangement uses TRBV2 and TRBJ1-4; a possible D gene is TRBD1 (6 bases). Germline CDR1 reads SNHLY; CDR2 reads FYNNEI. This CDR3 has 13 residues. The V end lost 4 bases, the J end lost 8 bases, and 11 bases lay between the germline ends. The CDR3 sequence: CASSGGAAEKLFF. The CDR3 nucleotides are TGTGCCAGCAGTGGGGGGGCAGCCGAAAAACTGTTTTTT.

The rearrangement joins TRBV4-1 to TRBJ1-6; D unclear. V lost 3 bases and J 0 bases, leaving 12 bases between the germline ends. Per the germline V gene, CDR1 is MGHRA and CDR2 is YSYEKL. The CDR3 length is 17 residues. As DNA, the CDR3 is TGCGCCAGCAGCCACGGTGGCGGGAGCTCCTATAATTCACCCCTCCACTTT. Translation gives CASSHGGGSSYNSPLHF.

This chain connects TRBV7-8 to TRBJ2-7; D unclear. Germline lookup yields CDR1 SGHVS and CDR2 FQNEAQ. The CDR3 loop spans 14 amino acids. Trimming cost V 4 bases and J 3 bases, with 13 bases left between them. For the CDR3, the DNA is TGTGCCAGCAGCTCAGGCGTCTCGGGCTACGAGCAGTACGTC. Its protein is CASSSGVSGYEQYV.

This clonotype was seen only a few times. The V call is TRBV4-1, the J call TRBJ2-4; a weak D match, TRBD1 (6 bases). Trimming left V 4 bases short and J 8 bases short, with 12 bases between. Germline V gives CDR1 MGHRA, CDR2 YSYEKL. The length of the CDR3 is 13 residues. CDR3 residues: CASSPQGGHIQYF. DNA for the CDR3: TGCGCCAGCAGCCCGCAAGGGGGACACATTCAGTACTTC.

This sequence joins TRBV6-1 and TRBJ2-7, with D perhaps matching TRBD1 or TRBD2 (6 bases each). Trimming shortened V by 7 bases and J by 2 bases, and 18 bases separated the two germline ends. This CDR3 region has 15 residues. Germline V lookup: CDR1 MNHNS, CDR2 SASEGT. The CDR3 DNA reads TGTGCCAGCACTGGACTGGGGGGCTATGCCTACGAGCAGTACGTC. Translated: CASTGLGGYAYEQYV.

The chain recombines TRBV7-6 with TRBJ1-6; 8 nucleotides match TRBD1. The J segment lost 9 bases and the V segment lost 5 bases, leaving 12 bases of the junction unmatched. Germline loops: CDR1 SGHVS, CDR2 FNYEAQ. This CDR3 is 16 amino acids long. In DNA form, the CDR3 reads TGTGCCAGCAGCCCGACCCGGACAGGGCGGACTTCACCCCTCCACTTT. This encodes CASSPTRTGRTSPLHF.

This clonotype turned up a few times. The V and J genes are TRBV20-1 and TRBJ2-5, with D tentatively TRBD2 (6 bases). The CDR3 has 13 amino acids. The germline V and J ends were trimmed by 4 bases and 5 bases, with 14 bases remaining between them. Looked up from germline, CDR1 is DFQATT and CDR2 is SNEGSKA (reference sequence). The CDR3: CSATGTPGETQYF. CDR3 coding DNA: TGCAGTGCTACCGGGACTCCGGGGGAGACCCAGTACTTC.